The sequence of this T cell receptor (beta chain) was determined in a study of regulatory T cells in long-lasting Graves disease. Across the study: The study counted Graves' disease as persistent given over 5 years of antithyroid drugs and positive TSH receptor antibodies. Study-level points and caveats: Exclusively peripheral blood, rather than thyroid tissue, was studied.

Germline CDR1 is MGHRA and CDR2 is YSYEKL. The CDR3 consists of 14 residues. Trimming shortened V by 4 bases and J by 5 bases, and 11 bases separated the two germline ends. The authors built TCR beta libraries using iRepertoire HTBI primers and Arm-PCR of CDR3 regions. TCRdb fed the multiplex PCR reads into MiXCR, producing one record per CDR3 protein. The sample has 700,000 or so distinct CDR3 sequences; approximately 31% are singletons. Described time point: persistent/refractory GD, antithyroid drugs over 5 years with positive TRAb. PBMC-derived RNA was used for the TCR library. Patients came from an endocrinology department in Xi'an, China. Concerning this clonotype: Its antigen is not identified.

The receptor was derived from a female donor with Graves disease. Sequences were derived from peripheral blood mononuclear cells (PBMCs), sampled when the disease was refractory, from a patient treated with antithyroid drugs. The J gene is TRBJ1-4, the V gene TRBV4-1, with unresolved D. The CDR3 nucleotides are TGCGCCAGCAGCCGTATCGAAGGAAATGAAAAACTGTTTTTT. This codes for CASSRIEGNEKLFF.